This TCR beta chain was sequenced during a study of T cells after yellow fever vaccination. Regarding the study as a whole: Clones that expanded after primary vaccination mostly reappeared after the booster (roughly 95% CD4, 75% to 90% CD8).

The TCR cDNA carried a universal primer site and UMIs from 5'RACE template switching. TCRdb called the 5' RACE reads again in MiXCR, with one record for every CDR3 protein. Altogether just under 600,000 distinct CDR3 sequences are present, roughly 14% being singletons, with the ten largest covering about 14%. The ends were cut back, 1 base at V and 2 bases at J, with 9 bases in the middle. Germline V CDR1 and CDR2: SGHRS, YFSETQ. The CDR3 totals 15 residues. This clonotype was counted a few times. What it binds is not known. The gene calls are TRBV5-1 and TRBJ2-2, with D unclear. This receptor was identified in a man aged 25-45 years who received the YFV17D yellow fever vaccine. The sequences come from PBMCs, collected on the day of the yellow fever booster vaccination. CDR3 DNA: TGCGCCAGCAGCTTGAATGTGGTTAACACCGGGGAGCTGTTTTTT. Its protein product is CASSLNVVNTGELFF.